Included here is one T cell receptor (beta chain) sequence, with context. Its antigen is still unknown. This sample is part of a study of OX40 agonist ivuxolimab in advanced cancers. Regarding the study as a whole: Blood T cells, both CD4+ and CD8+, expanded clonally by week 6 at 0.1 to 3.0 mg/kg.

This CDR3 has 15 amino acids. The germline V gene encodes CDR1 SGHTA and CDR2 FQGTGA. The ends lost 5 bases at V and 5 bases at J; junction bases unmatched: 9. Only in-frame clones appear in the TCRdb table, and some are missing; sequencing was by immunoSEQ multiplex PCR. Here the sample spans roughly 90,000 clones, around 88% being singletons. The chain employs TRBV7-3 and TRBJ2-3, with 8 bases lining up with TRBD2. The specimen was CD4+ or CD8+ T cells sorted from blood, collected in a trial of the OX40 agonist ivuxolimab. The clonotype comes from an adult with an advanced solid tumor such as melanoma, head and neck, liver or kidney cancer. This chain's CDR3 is CASSPRAGGRDTQYF. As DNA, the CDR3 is TGTGCCAGCAGCCCCAGGGCGGGGGGCAGAGATACGCAGTATTTT.